These T cell receptor beta chains were read from a single sample in a study of siplizumab effects on memory and regulatory T cells. Measured with immunoSEQ multiplex PCR; TCRdb has only the in-frame clones, and not every one. The top ten clones hold roughly 2.7% of a sample with 85,000 to 130,000 clones, around 92% of them seen once. Source material: CD4+ T cells sorted from blood. These receptors came from a human donor in good health. Some clones in this sample may be carry-over from other donors' samples. Each CDR3 is given with its conserved first and last residue. D genes are given only for firm matches. Size is stated for part of the rows, as once, few or many counts, or as a class when the clone is expanded.

clone_size,j_call,v_call,d_call,cdr3_aa,cdr3_nt
-,TRBJ2-3,TRBV19,-,CASSLGGRGTDTQYF,TGTGCCAGTAGCCTTGGGGGGCGCGGCACAGATACGCAGTATTTT
few,TRBJ2-7,TRBV4-2,TRBD2,CASSPPGLAGDYEQYF,TGTGCCAGCAGCCCACCTGGACTAGCGGGAGACTACGAGCAGTACTTC
once,TRBJ2-7,TRBV7-2,TRBD2,CASSNRLTSGRAIEQYF,TGTGCCAGCAGCAACAGACTGACTAGCGGGAGGGCAATCGAGCAGTACTTC
once,TRBJ2-3,TRBV5-1,-,CASSSGTRTNTDTQYF,TGCGCCAGCAGCTCAGGGACTCGGACGAACACAGATACGCAGTATTTT
-,TRBJ1-1,TRBV12-5,-,CASGLVGTEAFF,TGTGCTAGTGGTTTGGTAGGTACTGAAGCTTTCTTT
-,TRBJ1-2,TRBV6-5,-,CASREALYGYTF,TGTGCCAGCCGAGAGGCCCTCTATGGCTACACCTTC
-,TRBJ2-3,TRBV5-1,-,CASTKDNTDTQYF,TGCGCCAGCACGAAAGACAACACAGATACGCAGTATTTT
-,TRBJ1-5,TRBV29-1,-,CSVELQSGQPQHF,TGCAGCGTTGAACTACAAAGTGGACAGCCCCAGCATTTT
-,TRBJ2-7,TRBV18,TRBD2,CASSLLPAPNIAGEFSYEQYF,TGTGCCAGCTCACTCCTCCCTGCACCTAACATAGCGGGAGAATTCTCCTACGAGCAGTACTTC
-,TRBJ1-4,TRBV5-1,-,CASRKKPGSTNEKLFF,TGCGCCAGCAGAAAAAAACCGGGGTCGACTAATGAAAAACTGTTTTTT
-,TRBJ1-1,TRBV5-1,-,CASSLRTGGRELTEAFF,TGCGCCAGCAGCTTAAGAACGGGGGGCAGGGAGTTGACTGAAGCTTTCTTT
-,TRBJ2-5,TRBV2,-,CASSERRGETQYF,TGTGCCAGCAGCGAACGCAGGGGCGAGACCCAGTACTTC
-,TRBJ2-2,TRBV15,-,CATSRDRNTGELFF,TGTGCCACCAGCAGAGACCGGAACACCGGGGAGCTGTTTTTT
-,TRBJ2-5,TRBV5-6,TRBD1,CASSSDRGKETQYF,TGTGCCAGCAGCTCGGACAGGGGGAAAGAGACCCAGTACTTC
-,TRBJ2-7,TRBV2,-,CASNREFYEQYF,TGTGCCAGCAACAGGGAATTCTACGAGCAGTACTTC
-,TRBJ2-2,TRBV30,-,CARSRQNTGELFF,TGTGCCCGGAGTCGGCAGAACACCGGGGAGCTGTTTTTT
-,TRBJ2-3,TRBV4-1,TRBD2,CASSQGREGLKEADTQYF,TGCGCCAGCAGCCAGGGGAGGGAGGGCCTTAAGGAAGCAGATACGCAGTATTTT
-,TRBJ1-1,TRBV25-1,-,CASSERGSRAFF,TGTGCCAGCAGTGAACGAGGTAGTAGGGCTTTCTTT
-,TRBJ2-7,TRBV27,-,CASSLSGGSWTYEQYF,TGTGCCAGCAGTTTATCGGGAGGATCCTGGACCTACGAGCAGTACTTC
-,TRBJ2-2,TRBV7-9,-,CASSRGLSSGELFF,TGTGCCAGCAGCCGAGGACTAAGTTCCGGGGAGCTGTTTTTT
-,TRBJ1-1,TRBV2,TRBD1,CASRPTGGRMNTEAFF,TGTGCCAGCAGACCAACAGGGGGCAGAATGAACACTGAAGCTTTCTTT
once,TRBJ1-4,TRBV5-6,TRBD1,CASSRGQGQEKLFF,TGTGCCAGCAGCCGGGGACAGGGACAAGAAAAACTGTTTTTT
-,TRBJ1-3,TRBV27,-,CASRALAGAVEDLVRNTIYF,TGTGCCAGCAGGGCTCTCGCAGGGGCAGTAGAGGATCTGGTAAGAAACACCATATATTTT
-,TRBJ2-7,TRBV2,TRBD2,CASTRLASEQYF,TGTGCCAGCACTAGACTAGCGTCCGAGCAGTACTTC
-,TRBJ1-2,TRBV15,-,CATSTLRRGGYTF,TGTGCCACCAGCACCCTAAGGAGGGGCGGCTACACCTTC